These 10 T cell receptor beta chains share one sample of origin, sequenced in a study of neurological immune-mediated disorders. TCRdb called the 5' RACE reads again in MiXCR, with one record for every CDR3 protein. The sample shows 60,000 to 85,000 distinct CDR3 sequences, just over 5% of them seen only once. What was sequenced was PBMCs. These receptors came from a woman in her 30s with multiple sclerosis.

J is TRBJ2-7 and V is TRBV7-9; perhaps TRBD2 as D (6 bases). Trimming removed 4 bases from V and 4 bases from J, with 11 bases in between. The CDR3 spans 13 residues. Per germline, CDR1 SEHNR and CDR2 FQNEAQ (reference sequence). The CDR3 region has the DNA TGTGCCAGCAGCTCTCCGGGACTTTACGAGCAGTACTTC. It translates to CASSSPGLYEQYF.

In this sample, this clonotype turned up many times. V gene TRBV5-1 combines with J gene TRBJ1-1; D ambiguous. CDR3 length equals 16 residues. Per the germline V gene, CDR1 is SGHRS and CDR2 is YFSETQ. The V end was cut by 4 bases, the J end by 0 bases, with 16 bases between. Written as DNA, the CDR3 is TGCGCCAGCAGCCCCCCCAACACAGCTATGAACACTGAAGCTTTCTTT. It is translated as CASSPPNTAMNTEAFF.

This clonotype was found many times. The chain is built from TRBV6-5 and TRBJ2-3; tentatively, D is TRBD2 (6 bases). Trimming removed 4 bases from V and 0 bases from J, with 8 bases in between. CDR3 size: 14 residues. The germline V gene encodes CDR1 MNHEY and CDR2 SVGAGI. The CDR3 reads CASSSGTSTDTQYF. As DNA, the CDR3 is TGTGCCAGCAGTTCCGGGACTAGCACAGATACGCAGTATTTT.

This clonotype showed up many times. The chain combines TRBV20-1 with TRBJ2-3; 16 nucleotides line up with TRBD2. Germline V lookup: CDR1 DFQATT, CDR2 SNEGSKA (reference sequence). The CDR3 contains 17 residues. The ends lost 6 bases at V and 3 bases at J; junction bases unmatched: 9. The CDR3 loop is CSAPRMGLAGGTDTQYF. In DNA form, the CDR3 reads TGCAGTGCACCGAGGATGGGACTAGCGGGAGGGACAGATACGCAGTATTTT.

Only a few counts were recorded for this clonotype. The V call is TRBV20-1, the J call TRBJ1-1; 7 bases fit TRBD1. Germline values: CDR1 DFQATT, CDR2 SNEGSKA (reference sequence). V dropped 3 bases and J dropped 0; count of bases not matched to a gene: 4. The CDR3 totals 14 residues. Here the CDR3 DNA reads TGCAGTGCTAGGGGGGACAGCTTGAACACTGAAGCTTTCTTT. It specifies CSARGDSLNTEAFF.

This clonotype was counted only a few times. CDR3 sequence: CSARDRYRNTEAFF. Written as DNA, the CDR3 is TGCAGTGCTAGAGATCGGTACAGGAACACTGAAGCTTTCTTT. The chain links TRBV20-1 to TRBJ1-1; D is unclear. This CDR3 contains 14 residues. The V gene lost 0 bases and the J gene lost 1 base, with 9 bases spanning the gap. Per germline, CDR1 DFQATT and CDR2 SNEGSKA (reference sequence).

The table lists this clonotype with many counts. The CDR3 nucleotides are TGCGCCAGCAGCTTGGGACAGCTCTCTGGGGCCAACGTCCTGACTTTC. It translates to CASSLGQLSGANVLTF. The chain links TRBV5-1 to TRBJ2-6; a weak D match, TRBD1 (5 bases). The CDR3 is made up of 16 amino acids. V was shortened by 0 bases and J by 0 bases, with 7 bases between the two germline ends. Per the germline V gene, CDR1 is SGHRS and CDR2 is YFSETQ.

In this sample, this clonotype turned up many times. In DNA form, the CDR3 reads TGCGCCAGCAGCTTGGATATGGATCCCTATGGCTACACCTTC. Protein: CASSLDMDPYGYTF. The V and J genes are TRBV5-1 and TRBJ1-2; D uncertain. The germline V and J ends were trimmed by 0 bases and 4 bases, with 10 bases remaining between them. Germline CDR1 and CDR2: SGHRS and YFSETQ. This CDR3 has 14 amino acids.

This clonotype was found many times. The chain employs TRBV12-3 or TRBV12-4 and TRBJ2-1; 9 positions agree with TRBD2. The CDR3 spans 16 residues. J lost 0 bases, V lost 4 bases, and 4 bases had no gene match. The CDR3 DNA sequence: TGTGCCAGCAGTTCCAGACTAGCGGTCTCCTACAATGAGCAGTTCTTC. This codes for CASSSRLAVSYNEQFF.

This clonotype has a count of ten or more. The rearrangement uses TRBV4-2 and TRBJ2-7, with TRBD1 identical over 10 bases. Germline CDR1 is LGHNA and CDR2 is YNFKEQ. The CDR3 length is 16 residues. Trimming at V came to 3 bases and at J to 2 bases, leaving 7 bases not matched to a gene. CDR3: CASSQLGGQGAYEQYF. In nucleotides, the CDR3 is TGTGCCAGCAGCCAGTTAGGTGGACAGGGGGCCTACGAGCAGTACTTC.